The 18 T cell receptor beta chains given below trace back to one sample, sequenced in a study of Ad26.COV2.S vaccination and SARS-CoV-2 variants (dated by TCRdb to 2020 to 2023). The library was prepared using the immunoSEQ multiplex PCR assay. TCRdb provides this immuneACCESS table in a form limited to in-frame rearrangements. Some clones are lacking; in checked studies, under half of them reflect an unresolved V gene, and why the rest are absent is not known. The sample yields roughly 300,000 clones; 88% were counted once. The ten largest clones add up to about 6.4% of the sample. The sample's treatment or condition, from its label and the paper: roughly 18 received Ad26.COV2.S at low or high dose, single or two shots; about five received placebo; per-sample allocation not given. Repertoires of vaccine and placebo recipients were sequenced from samples taken on day 63 after the first injection.

The source material was peripheral blood, sampled in a trial of Ad26.COV2.S vaccine versus placebo. The receptors were sampled from a person between 18 and 60 years old who received the Ad26.COV2.S COVID-19 vaccine or a placebo.

The chain has TRBV11-3 and TRBJ2-1; the D call may be TRBD1 or TRBD2 (5 bases each). The CDR3 consists of 16 residues. The V end lost 5 bases, the J end lost 7 bases, and 21 bases lay between the germline ends. Germline V CDR1 and CDR2: SGHNT, YENEEA. CDR3 DNA sequence: TGTGCCAGCAGCCCGTCCTCCGGGGCCCCAGGGAATGAGCAGTTCTTC. Its protein is CASSPSSGAPGNEQFF.

The chain carries TRBV9 and TRBJ2-5, with TRBD2 identical over 10 bases. The V and J ends lost 0 bases and 5 bases, in that order; junction bases with no gene match: 7. The CDR3 is made up of 16 amino acids. The V gene's germline CDR1 is SGDLS and CDR2 YYNGEE. Written as DNA, the CDR3 is TGTGCCAGCAGCGTAGGGACTAGCGGAGGGCGGGAGACCCAGTACTTC. It is translated as CASSVGTSGGRETQYF.

The chain uses TRBV6-4 and TRBJ2-3; 10 bases map to TRBD2. The CDR3 has 15 residues. J was trimmed by 1 base and V by 5 bases; bases with no gene match: 3. The V gene's germline CDR1 is MRHNA and CDR2 SNTAGT. CDR3 in DNA: TGTGCCAGCAGTTCGAGCGGGGGGGGCACAGATACGCAGTATTTT. This gives the protein CASSSSGGGTDTQYF.

The rearrangement uses TRBV27 and TRBJ2-7; TRBD2 matches at 10 bases. J gave up 3 bases and V 5 bases, and 7 bases lay outside the gene matches. The CDR3 covers 15 residues. Germline V CDR1 and CDR2: MNHEY, SMNVEV (reference sequence). CDR3 bases: TGTGCCAGCAGTCGCCTAGCGGGAGTACTCTACGAGCAGTACTTC. Residues: CASSRLAGVLYEQYF.

The chain links TRBV2 to TRBJ2-3; D not resolved. The CDR3 sequence is 14 residues long. With 7 bases removed from V and 2 bases from J, the gap between germline ends came to 13 bases. Germline loops: CDR1 SNHLY, CDR2 FYNNEI. In DNA, the CDR3 is TGTGCCAGCACGTTGACGCCGTCCACAGATACGCAGTATTTT. It translates to CASTLTPSTDTQYF.

J is TRBJ2-3 and V is TRBV14; TRBD2 is a possible D gene (7 bases). The CDR3 has 14 residues. Trimming took 4 bases from V and 7 from J, leaving 15 bases between them. Germline-derived CDR1 and CDR2 are SGHDN and FVKESK. DNA for the CDR3: TGTGCCAGCAGCCGCGGCGGGGGCTTGAATACGCAGTATTTT. It is translated as CASSRGGGLNTQYF.

The rearrangement uses TRBV4-3 and TRBJ1-5; the D is unclear. Germline CDR1 LGHNA, CDR2 YSLEER. The V gene lost 4 bases and the J gene lost 3 bases, with 10 bases spanning the gap. CDR3 length equals 14 residues. The CDR3 sequence is CASSPRWINQPQHF. Written as DNA, the CDR3 is TGCGCCAGCAGCCCCCGATGGATCAATCAGCCCCAGCATTTT.

The chain combines TRBV29-1 with TRBJ1-2; maybe TRBD1 (5 bases). Per the germline V gene, CDR1 is SQVTM and CDR2 is ANQGSEA. V was cut by 4 bases and J by 0 bases, with 12 bases left in between. The CDR3 extends over 14 amino acids. CDR3 DNA sequence: TGCAGCGTTGGGTTGCCAGGGCCTAACTATGGCTACACCTTC. This sequence encodes CSVGLPGPNYGYTF.

This clone has more than one count but fewer than ten. The chain recombines TRBV6-4 with TRBJ2-7; 7 nucleotides match TRBD1. This CDR3 is 14 amino acids long. Germline CDR1 reads MRHNA; CDR2 reads SNTAGT. Trimming took 6 bases from V and 0 from J; bases not matched to a gene: 5. CDR3 DNA: TGTGCCAGCAGACCGACAGGGAGCTCCTACGAGCAGTACTTC. Encoded protein: CASRPTGSSYEQYF.

The chain recombines TRBV9 with TRBJ1-1; 7 nucleotides line up with TRBD1. This CDR3 has 16 residues. Germline assignment: CDR1 SGDLS and CDR2 YYNGEE. Germline trimming cut 0 bases from V and 3 bases from J; bases unmatched to any gene: 8. The CDR3, as DNA: TGTGCCAGCAGCGTAGGTACCACGACAGGGTACACTGAAGCTTTCTTT. It yields the protein CASSVGTTTGYTEAFF.

This sequence joins TRBV28 and TRBJ1-6; a weak D match, TRBD1 (5 bases). Trimming shortened V by 7 bases and J by 5 bases, and 9 bases separated the two germline ends. The CDR3 consists of 13 residues. CDR1 MDHEN and CDR2 SYDVKM come from the germline V gene. DNA of the CDR3: TGTGCCAGCACCAGGGTAAATAATTCACCCCTCCACTTT. Translating it yields CASTRVNNSPLHF.

This clone was recorded once. V gene TRBV5-1 combines with J gene TRBJ2-7; TRBD2 is a possible D gene (5 bases). This CDR3 has 14 amino acids. Germline CDR1 is SGHRS and CDR2 is YFSETQ. With 0 bases removed from V and 4 bases from J, the gap between germline ends came to 11 bases. CDR3 sequence reads: CASSLGAEQYEQYF. The DNA of the CDR3 is TGCGCCAGCAGCTTGGGAGCGGAGCAGTACGAGCAGTACTTC. The whole variable domain, remainder taken from reference TRBV5-1 and TRBJ2-7, is KAGVTQTPRYLIKTRGQQVTLSCSPISGHRSVSWYQQTPGQGLQFLFEYFSETQRNKGNFPGRFSGRQFSNSRSEMNVSTLELGDSALYLCASSLGAEQYEQYFGPGTRLTVT.

This clone appeared a single time. The rearrangement uses TRBV5-4 and TRBJ2-2, with a possible D match to TRBD2 (6 bases). The germline V and J ends were trimmed by 0 bases and 4 bases, with 13 bases remaining between them. This CDR3 contains 16 residues. Germline values: CDR1 SGHNT, CDR2 YYREEE (reference sequence). CDR3 DNA sequence: TGTGCCAGCAGCTTGGGAATGCTGGGGGGCACCGGGGAGCTGTTTTTT. Amino acid sequence: CASSLGMLGGTGELFF.

The rearrangement links TRBV6-5 to TRBJ2-7; 10 bases are a match to TRBD2. In germline, CDR1 is MNHEY, CDR2 SVGAGI. The CDR3 is 15 residues long. V was pared by 5 bases and J by 3 bases, with 7 bases of the junction left unmatched. The CDR3: CASSRPLAGVYEQYF. The CDR3 coding sequence is TGTGCCAGCAGTAGACCTCTAGCGGGAGTCTACGAGCAGTACTTC.

As regards this clone: This sample also contains other DNA sequences that code for the same CDR3. The V gene is TRBV12-3 or TRBV12-4, the J gene TRBJ1-1; D remains ambiguous. Trimming took off 6 bases at V and 2 bases at J, with 7 bases between the two ends. The CDR3 is 12 residues long. CDR3 bases: TGTGCCAGCAGCCCAGGTAACACTGAAGCTTTCTTT. Protein: CASSPGNTEAFF.

The V call is TRBV7-6, the J call TRBJ2-2, with 7 bases matching TRBD2. Per germline, CDR1 SGHVS and CDR2 FNYEAQ. This CDR3 contains 16 residues. Germline trimming cut 3 bases from V and 0 bases from J; bases unmatched to any gene: 4. The CDR3 here is CASSFIAGANTGELFF. Written as DNA, the CDR3 is TGTGCCAGCAGCTTCATCGCGGGAGCGAACACCGGGGAGCTGTTTTTT.

This clone appeared a single time. This chain connects TRBV13 to TRBJ2-3; 11 bases fit TRBD2. CDR1 and CDR2 from the germline V gene are PRHDT and FYEKMQ (reference sequence). The CDR3 covers 17 residues. With V trimmed by 8 bases and J by 5 bases, 15 bases remained unmatched. CDR3 nucleotide sequence: TGTGCCAGCTTGTTAGCGGGAGGGCCCATGCGTGAAGATACGCAGTATTTT. Translated, it gives CASLLAGGPMREDTQYF.

The chain couples TRBV3-1 (or the pseudogene TRBV3-2) to TRBJ2-5; either TRBD1 or TRBD2 may supply D (5 bases each). The CDR3 loop spans 16 amino acids. Trimming took off 5 bases at V and 0 bases at J, with 16 bases between the two ends. Germline V gene lookup returns CDR1 LGHDT and CDR2 YNNKEL (reference sequence). The CDR3 sequence: CASSDRRDQYQETQYF. CDR3 in DNA: TGTGCCAGCAGCGATAGAAGGGACCAGTACCAAGAGACCCAGTACTTC.